This TCR beta chain was sequenced for a study of T cells in Graves' hyperthyroidism and ophthalmopathy. What was amplified from RNA transcripts were TCR beta CDR3 regions. The TCR CDR3 was amplified in a first-round RT-PCR using the HTBI primer set. MiXCR, run by TCRdb on the multiplex PCR reads, gives a single entry per CDR3 protein. The sample contains nearly 110,000 distinct CDR3 sequences, approximately 15% of which appear only once. Any patient presenting with uncontrolled infection, other autoimmune disease, pregnancy or lactation was left out. V shed 4 bases and J 1 base; nucleotides not matched to a gene: 8. The CDR3 is 16 amino acids. Germline values: CDR1 SEHNR, CDR2 FQNEAQ (reference sequence).

The rearrangement joins TRBV7-9 to TRBJ1-1; TRBD1 matches at 8 bases. This sequence originates from a woman in her forties or fifties with Graves' hyperthyroidism. The sequenced sample was blood. CDR3 coding DNA: TGTGCCAGCAGCTCGAAACAGGGGGAAAGGAACACTGAAGCTTTCTTT. Protein product: CASSSKQGERNTEAFF.